Listed below are T cell receptor beta chains from one sample, sequenced in a study of cytomegalovirus exposure and HLA in healthy donors. Repertoires were generated with immunoSEQ multiplex PCR, while TCRdb's copy carries only in-frame clones and drops some. The sample holds about 180,000 clones, 84% seen once. Sequencing was carried out using PBMCs. These TCRs come from a girl aged 2 to 9 in good health and CMV-seropositive. The CDR3 runs from the conserved cysteine through the conserved F or W. The D gene is left open where the match is weak. Only part of the rows carry a size: once, few, many, or a class if the clone is expanded.

j_call d_call clone_size v_call cdr3_aa cdr3_nt
TRBJ1-4 NA NA TRBV6-5 CASSYSTKSEKLFF TGTGCCAGCAGTTACTCGACTAAGAGTGAAAAACTGTTTTTT
TRBJ2-3 TRBD2 NA TRBV2 CASNLLWRGATDTQYF TGTGCCAGCAACCTTTTGTGGCGGGGGGCTACAGATACGCAGTATTTT
TRBJ2-3 NA NA TRBV30 CAWSYGGQNTDTQYF TGTGCCTGGAGTTACGGGGGGCAGAACACAGATACGCAGTATTTT
TRBJ2-2 TRBD1 once TRBV10-1 CASSGGRGRSTGELFF TGCGCCAGCAGTGGCGGCAGGGGGCGCAGCACCGGGGAGCTGTTTTTT
TRBJ1-1 TRBD1 NA TRBV5-1 CASSPRDSPRDTEAFF TGCGCCAGCAGCCCGAGGGACAGCCCACGGGACACTGAAGCTTTCTTT
TRBJ2-7 TRBD1 few TRBV4-1 CASSRIGQGAGEQYF TGCGCCAGCAGCCGTATTGGACAGGGGGCAGGGGAGCAGTACTTC
TRBJ2-5 NA NA TRBV6-1 CASSNQGFGTQYF TGTGCCAGCAGCAATCAGGGGTTTGGGACCCAGTACTTC
TRBJ2-1 NA NA TRBV2 CATTGYNEQFF TGTGCCACTACAGGATACAATGAGCAGTTCTTC
TRBJ1-1 TRBD1 once TRBV10-1 CASSEGQGAKTEAFF TGCGCCAGCAGTGAGGGACAGGGGGCGAAGACTGAAGCTTTCTTT
TRBJ1-5 TRBD1 once TRBV28 CASSLDPLDRGSQHF TGTGCCAGCAGTCTTGACCCCCTGGACAGGGGATCCCAGCATTTT
TRBJ1-1 NA NA TRBV2 CASSQGLASSEAFF TGTGCCAGCAGTCAGGGGCTAGCTTCGAGTGAAGCTTTCTTT
TRBJ2-1 TRBD2 NA TRBV5-4 CASSRSGVSSYNEQFF TGTGCCAGCAGCCGAAGCGGGGTCAGCTCCTACAATGAGCAGTTCTTC
TRBJ1-3 NA NA TRBV5-4 CASSLESGRGNTIYF TGTGCCAGCAGCTTGGAGAGTGGGCGAGGAAACACCATATATTTT
TRBJ2-4 TRBD2 NA TRBV9 CASSDSRGSIQYF TGTGCCAGCAGCGATTCGCGGGGGAGCATTCAGTACTTC
TRBJ1-5 NA NA TRBV23-1 CASSHGRAYSNQPQHF TGCGCCAGCAGTCATGGCAGGGCTTATAGCAATCAGCCCCAGCATTTT
TRBJ2-7 TRBD2 NA TRBV4-2 CASSQARLGLGTSYEQYF TGTGCCAGCAGCCAAGCTCGTTTAGGACTAGGGACTTCCTACGAGCAGTACTTC
TRBJ1-2 NA NA TRBV9 CASSVALGAPYGYTF TGTGCCAGCAGCGTAGCCCTGGGAGCTCCCTATGGCTACACCTTC
TRBJ2-2 NA NA TRBV2 CASFRGKGFGTGELFF TGTGCCAGCTTTCGGGGGAAAGGGTTCGGCACCGGGGAGCTGTTTTTT
TRBJ2-3 TRBD2 NA TRBV19 CASSIGLAGVPDTQYF TGTGCCAGTAGTATTGGACTAGCGGGAGTCCCAGATACGCAGTATTTT
TRBJ2-1 TRBD1 NA TRBV5-1 CASGDRVVNEQFF TGCGCCAGCGGTGACAGGGTCGTCAATGAGCAGTTCTTC
TRBJ1-1 NA few TRBV19 CASKGLLGDLNTEAFF TGTGCCAGTAAAGGTTTGTTGGGGGACTTGAACACTGAAGCTTTCTTT
TRBJ2-3 TRBD2 NA TRBV2 CARGTSGDTDTQYF TGTGCCAGAGGGACTAGCGGGGACACAGATACGCAGTATTTT
TRBJ1-1 NA NA TRBV21-1 CASSKGEKNTEAFF TGTGCCAGCAGCAAAGGGGAGAAGAACACTGAAGCTTTCTTT
TRBJ1-2 NA NA TRBV6-4 CASSDSEGYTF TGTGCCAGCAGTGACTCGGAGGGCTACACCTTC
TRBJ2-7 TRBD2 NA TRBV9 CASSVGTSGSYEQYF TGTGCCAGCAGCGTAGGGACTAGCGGCTCCTACGAGCAGTACTTC
TRBJ1-1 NA few TRBV6-5 CASSLRGTTEAFF TGTGCCAGCAGCCTTAGGGGAACCACTGAAGCTTTCTTT
TRBJ1-5 TRBD1 NA TRBV18 CASSPGTGVDQPQHF TGTGCCAGCTCACCCGGGACAGGGGTGGATCAGCCCCAGCATTTT
TRBJ2-7 TRBD2 NA TRBV27 CASKASGRAVYEQYF TGTGCCAGCAAGGCTAGCGGGAGGGCTGTTTACGAGCAGTACTTC
TRBJ1-2 NA NA TRBV9 CASSVELTGHPNGYTF TGTGCCAGCAGCGTAGAACTTACAGGACATCCCAATGGCTACACCTTC
TRBJ1-1 NA NA TRBV19 CASSNSLNTEAFF TGTGCCAGTAGTAACAGCCTGAACACTGAAGCTTTCTTT
TRBJ2-1 NA NA TRBV19 CASSRRESSYNEQFF TGTGCCAGTAGTAGGAGAGAAAGCTCCTACAATGAGCAGTTCTTC
TRBJ2-7 TRBD1 NA TRBV30 CAWGGGQGNYEQYF TGTGCCTGGGGCGGGGGACAGGGGAACTACGAGCAGTACTTC
TRBJ1-1 NA NA TRBV18 CASSPLFSSGENTEAFF TGTGCCAGCTCACCACTTTTTTCTTCAGGGGAAAACACTGAAGCTTTCTTT
TRBJ1-2 NA NA TRBV5-3 CARSKLRGLALNYGYTF TGTGCCAGAAGCAAACTCCGCGGTTTGGCCCTAAACTATGGCTACACCTTC
TRBJ2-1 NA NA TRBV11-2 CASRSLDGGFEQFF TGTGCCAGCAGATCCTTAGATGGGGGGTTTGAGCAGTTCTTC
TRBJ1-1 NA NA TRBV28 CASSTQSTTGNTEAFF TGTGCCAGCAGCACTCAGTCCACGACAGGGAACACTGAAGCTTTCTTT
TRBJ1-1 NA NA TRBV7-9 CSSSRTQGTEAFF TGTTCCAGCAGCCGGACACAGGGAACTGAAGCTTTCTTT
TRBJ1-3 NA NA TRBV14 CASSPLGLTSGNTIYF TGTGCCAGCAGCCCACTGGGCCTAACCTCTGGAAACACCATATATTTT
TRBJ2-5 TRBD1 NA TRBV2 CASNRGQGSKTQYF TGTGCCAGCAACCGAGGACAGGGATCAAAGACCCAGTACTTC
TRBJ2-5 TRBD1 NA TRBV30 CAWSVQGAALYF TGTGCCTGGAGTGTACAGGGGGCAGCCCTTTACTTC
TRBJ1-5 TRBD1 NA TRBV7-8 CASSGHRGLNQPQHF TGTGCCAGCAGCGGGCACAGGGGGCTCAATCAGCCCCAGCATTTT
TRBJ2-3 TRBD2 NA TRBV7-3 CASSPGTSGTTDTQYF TGTGCCAGCAGCCCAGGGACTAGCGGGACCACAGATACGCAGTATTTT
TRBJ2-2 TRBD2 NA TRBV29-1 CSVETSSTGELFF TGCAGCGTTGAGACTAGCAGCACCGGGGAGCTGTTTTTT
TRBJ2-7 TRBD1 NA TRBV4-1 CASSQPGVGTADYEQYF TGCGCCAGCAGCCAACCGGGCGTCGGGACAGCAGATTACGAGCAGTACTTC
TRBJ2-2 NA few TRBV5-4 CASSLDQTGELFF TGTGCCAGCAGCTTGGATCAGACCGGGGAGCTGTTTTTT
TRBJ2-5 NA NA TRBV15 CATSRWGPQETQYF TGTGCCACCAGCCGCTGGGGGCCCCAAGAGACCCAGTACTTC
TRBJ2-1 TRBD1 NA TRBV6-5 CASLQGWHEQFF TGTGCCAGCCTACAGGGGTGGCATGAGCAGTTCTTC
TRBJ1-1 NA NA TRBV4-2 CASSQVTGKNTEAFF TGTGCCAGCAGCCAAGTTACAGGGAAGAACACTGAAGCTTTCTTT
TRBJ1-6 TRBD1 NA TRBV5-1 CASSWTGAPLNSPLHF TGCGCCAGCAGCTGGACAGGGGCACCTCTCAATTCACCCCTCCACTTT